Reported below is one T cell receptor beta chain. No antigen is known for it. Measured with immunoSEQ multiplex PCR; TCRdb has only the in-frame clones, and not every one. The sample yields some 150,000 clones, approximately 88% seen once. These data are taken from a study of T cell responses to AZD1222 COVID-19 vaccine. Study-level background: Whether given at about 4 or about 12 weeks, second doses were pooled.

General study results and limits: Compared with day 0, the breadth and depth of the Spike-specific TCR repertoire rose significantly after two doses of AZD1222. A mostly white British donor set with more females was recruited, and clonal diversity was possibly underestimated. It was only after the peak T cell response that any repertoires were sampled.

The CDR3 runs to 12 residues. V was pared by 2 bases and J by 11 bases, with 10 bases between. The chain employs TRBV12-3 or TRBV12-4 and TRBJ1-5; D might be TRBD1 (5 bases). The TCR comes from an adult in good health. Sample: peripheral blood, taken on day 0 of AZD1222 vaccination. The CDR3 DNA reads as TGTGCCAGCAGTTTACTAGAGGGGTCCCAGCATTTT. It yields the protein CASSLLEGSQHF.